This TCR beta chain originates from a study of blood T cell repertoires in COVID-19. The overall study: PBMCs, B-cell-depleted T cells, or T cells provided the cDNA or gDNA that made up the material.

Study processing details: Amplification from reference gene primers served as the basis for estimated nucleated cell counts. The table came from immunoSEQ multiplex PCR; TCRdb's copy has only in-frame clones and leaves some out. V and J calls and clone size come straight from that table; D and trimming were deduced from the DNA. Of about 180,000 clones listed, around 80% are singletons. Germline V CDR1 and CDR2: LGHNA, YNFKEQ. The CDR3 extends over 16 amino acids. V trimming: 3 bases; J trimming: 3 bases; junction bases outside the gene matches: 8. The gene calls are TRBV4-2 and TRBJ1-5; 7 bases match TRBD1. Material for sequencing was peripheral blood. This receptor was obtained from an older woman with acute or convalescent COVID-19. CDR3 in amino acids: CASSQDLGTVNQPQHF. The CDR3 nucleotides are TGTGCCAGCAGCCAGGACCTTGGGACAGTCAATCAGCCCCAGCATTTT.